In this sample, the clone carrying this TCR beta chain turned up a few times. Its specificity is not known. The sample originates from a study of blood T cells in healthy people across ages. Whole-study results and caveats: Donor CMV status was unknown, possibly confounding expanded clonotype changes.

V dropped 4 bases and J dropped 4 bases, with 11 bases sitting between them. This CDR3 is built from 13 residues. Per the germline V gene, CDR1 is SGHKS and CDR2 is YYEKEE (reference sequence). Peripheral blood was drawn, roughly 10 milliliters per donor. Researchers report isolating at least 7 million PBMCs per sample. Combining a sample-barcoded 5' primer with a J-beta primer mix, a second PCR ran for about 6 to 12 cycles. Every cDNA molecule bore a tag from a template-switch adaptor containing 12 random nucleotides. TCRdb re-derived calls from the 5' RACE reads in MiXCR, one entry per CDR3 protein. The sample comprises over 700,000 distinct CDR3 sequences, 50% to 65% of which are singletons, and around 41% rests with the top ten.

This sequence was found in a man older than 75 in good health. V is TRBV5-5 and J is TRBJ1-2, with D uncertain. The sample was blood. The CDR3 nucleotides are TGTGCCAGCAGCCCGGACGGAAGCTATGGCTACACCTTC. Translation gives CASSPDGSYGYTF.